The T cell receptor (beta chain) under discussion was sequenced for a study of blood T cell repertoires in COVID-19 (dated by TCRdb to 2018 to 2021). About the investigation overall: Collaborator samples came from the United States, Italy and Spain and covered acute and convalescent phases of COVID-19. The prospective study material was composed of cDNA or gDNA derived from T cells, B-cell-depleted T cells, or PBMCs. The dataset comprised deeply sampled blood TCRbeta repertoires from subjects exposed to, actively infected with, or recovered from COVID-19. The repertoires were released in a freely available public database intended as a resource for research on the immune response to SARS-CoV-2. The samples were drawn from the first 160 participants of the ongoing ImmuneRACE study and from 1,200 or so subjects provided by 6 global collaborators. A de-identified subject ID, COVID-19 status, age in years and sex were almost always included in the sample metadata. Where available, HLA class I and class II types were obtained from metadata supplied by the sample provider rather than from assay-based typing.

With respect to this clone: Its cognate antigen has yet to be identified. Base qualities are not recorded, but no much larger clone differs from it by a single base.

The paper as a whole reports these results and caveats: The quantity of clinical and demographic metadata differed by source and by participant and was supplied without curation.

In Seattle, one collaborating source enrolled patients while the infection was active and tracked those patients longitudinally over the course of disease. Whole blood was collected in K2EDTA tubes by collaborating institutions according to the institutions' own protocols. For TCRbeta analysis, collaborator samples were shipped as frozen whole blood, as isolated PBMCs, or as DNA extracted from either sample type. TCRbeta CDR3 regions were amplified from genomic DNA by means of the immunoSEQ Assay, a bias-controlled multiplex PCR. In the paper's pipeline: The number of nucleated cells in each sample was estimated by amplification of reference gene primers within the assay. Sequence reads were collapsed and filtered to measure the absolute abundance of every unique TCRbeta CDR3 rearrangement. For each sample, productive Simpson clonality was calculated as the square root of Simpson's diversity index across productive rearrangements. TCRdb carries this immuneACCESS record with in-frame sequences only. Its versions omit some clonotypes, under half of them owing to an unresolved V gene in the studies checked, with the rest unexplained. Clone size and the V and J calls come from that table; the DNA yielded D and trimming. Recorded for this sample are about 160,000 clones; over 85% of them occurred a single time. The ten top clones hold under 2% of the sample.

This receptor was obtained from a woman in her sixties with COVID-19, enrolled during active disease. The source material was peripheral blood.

CDR3 sequence: CAISGTGGTTEAFF. The DNA reads TGTGCCATCAGTGGTACAGGGGGCACGACTGAAGCTTTCTTT. The sequence links TRBV10-3 to TRBJ1-1; TRBD1 aligns with 9 central bases. The CDR3, from cysteine to phenylalanine, totals 14 residues. The entry retains the CDR3 DNA only, 42 bases that are in frame from base 1. The germline V and J ends show losses of 4 bases and 5 bases respectively, and no gene match explains 5 bases of the junction. Based on the germline V gene, the CDR1 and CDR2 sequences are ENHRY and SYGVKD.